The present TCR beta chain was sequenced within a study of CD8 T cells in ankylosing spondylitis. Whole-study results and caveats: Among TCR beta sequences, a motif of several highly homologous variants appeared characteristic of ankylosing spondylitis blood. In the blood and synovial fluid of reactive arthritis, some motif variants had been previously reported.

Construction of TCR beta libraries was performed using quantitative 5'-RACE with molecular barcodes. MiXCR, run by TCRdb on the 5' RACE reads, gives a single entry per CDR3 protein. The sample includes about 90,000 distinct CDR3 sequences, roughly 30% of them seen just once. Only a few counts were recorded for this clonotype. Its antigen remains unknown. Trimming stripped 6 bases from V and 0 bases from J, with 12 bases between. The CDR3 spans 15 residues. V is TRBV12-3 or TRBV12-4 and J is TRBJ2-1, with D perhaps TRBD2 (6 bases). Material for sequencing was blood, either unsorted or a sorted T cell fraction (not recorded which). The clonotype originates from a male donor with ankylosing spondylitis or in good health (not recorded which). The CDR3 loop reads CASSRDWYSYNEQFF. CDR3 in DNA: TGTGCCAGCAGCCGGGACTGGTACTCCTACAATGAGCAGTTCTTC.